This T cell receptor (beta chain) was identified in a study of shared clonotypes between healthy human individuals. V lost 5 bases and J lost 4; bases outside the gene matches: 16. Germline CDR1 reads MDHEN; CDR2 reads SYDVKM. The length of the CDR3 is 17 residues. Running of the assay took place at deep level. PCR replicates from unsorted PBMC used about 310 ng DNA, and this amount was some 30,000 T cell genomes. Unsorted PBMC DNA went through sequencing on ten immunoSEQ deep assay plates. Method: immunoSEQ multiplex PCR; TCRdb's copy keeps in-frame clones and lacks some. The repertoire holds 450,000 to 500,000 clones, with around 78% as singletons.

The sequenced sample was PBMCs. The TCR comes from a woman in her forties in good health. Some clones in this sample may be carry-over from other donors' samples. The J gene is TRBJ2-7, the V gene TRBV28, with 8 positions matching TRBD2. The CDR3 sequence is CASSPGRLSGSVYEQYF. DNA for the CDR3: TGTGCCAGCAGTCCTGGACGACTGAGCGGGAGTGTTTACGAGCAGTACTTC.